Following are 10 T cell receptor beta chains from one sample sequenced in a study of cytomegalovirus exposure and HLA in healthy donors. PCR involved 60 Vbeta and 13 Jbeta primers. Generated by immunoSEQ multiplex PCR, the TCRdb table keeps only in-frame clones and is missing some. Among 150,000 to 200,000 clones listed, approximately 83% were seen once. The sequenced sample consisted of PBMCs. These receptor sequences come from a woman between 18 and 29 years old in good health and CMV-seronegative.

This sequence joins TRBV18 and TRBJ2-7; TRBD1 matches at 7 bases. V trimming: 1 base; J trimming: 2 bases; junction bases outside the gene matches: 8. CDR1 and CDR2 (germline): KGHSH, LQKENI. The CDR3 is made up of 16 amino acids. This CDR3 reads CASSPRTGTATYEQYF. The DNA of the CDR3 is TGTGCCAGCTCACCACGGACCGGGACAGCTACCTACGAGCAGTACTTC.

V usage is TRBV4-1 and J usage is TRBJ1-2; 10 nucleotides agree with TRBD1. J lost 8 bases, V lost 2 bases, and 11 bases had no gene match. Germline-derived CDR1 and CDR2 are MGHRA and YSYEKL. The CDR3 spans 16 residues. The CDR3 region has the DNA TGCGCCAGCAGCCAACGCCGGGACAGGGGTTTTGACGGCTACACCTTC. Translation: CASSQRRDRGFDGYTF.

The chain carries TRBV28 and TRBJ2-5, with D possibly TRBD1 on 8 matching bases. The assigned J gene may be wrong: the sequence end matches TRBJ2-7 better. CDR1 MDHEN and CDR2 SYDVKM come from the germline V gene. This CDR3 comprises 14 residues. CDR3 region: CASRQGGDSYEQYF. The CDR3 DNA reads TGTGCCAGCAGACAGGGGGGGGACTCATACGAGCAGTACTTC.

The J gene is TRBJ2-6, the V gene TRBV30; D perhaps matches TRBD1 (5 bases). V lost 0 bases and J lost 2, with 8 bases in between. Looked up from germline, CDR1 is GTSNPN and CDR2 is SVGIG (reference sequence). This CDR3 has 15 residues. The CDR3 sequence is CAWSVWGTGANVLTF. The CDR3 nucleotides are TGTGCCTGGAGTGTATGGGGCACTGGGGCCAACGTCCTGACTTTC.

The chain joins TRBV11-2 to TRBJ2-2, with a possible D match to TRBD1 (5 bases). The CDR3 loop spans 16 amino acids. CDR1 SGHAT and CDR2 FQNNGV come from the germline V gene. Trimming cost V 3 bases and J 2 bases, with 13 bases left between them. The CDR3 nucleotides read TGTGCCAGCAGCTTGCCCCAGGGATATAACACCGGGGAGCTGTTTTTT. The encoded protein is CASSLPQGYNTGELFF.

The J gene is TRBJ2-5, the V gene TRBV2, with TRBD2 identical over 15 bases. Germline loops: CDR1 SNHLY, CDR2 FYNNEI. V shed 7 bases and J 5 bases; nucleotides not matched to a gene: 14. CDR3 size: 18 residues. The CDR3 nucleotides read TGTGCCAGCATCGGACTAGCGGGGGGGCCGAGCTTTTCCGAGACCCAGTACTTC. It specifies CASIGLAGGPSFSETQYF.

The chain couples TRBV12-5 to TRBJ1-1; D is unclear. Trimming stripped 4 bases from V and 4 bases from J, with 10 bases between. In germline, CDR1 is LGHNT, CDR2 FRNRAP. CDR3 length: 13 amino acids. CDR3 in amino acids: CASGSRGGTEAFF. CDR3 sequence (DNA): TGTGCTAGTGGTTCCCGGGGAGGCACTGAAGCTTTCTTT.

The genes are TRBV29-1 and TRBJ1-2; weak D call: TRBD1 (6 bases). CDR1 SQVTM and CDR2 ANQGSEA come from the germline V gene. The germline V and J ends were trimmed by 1 base and 4 bases, with 10 bases remaining between them. The CDR3 totals 13 residues. The CDR3 here is CSVEGQAPYGYTF. DNA for the CDR3: TGCAGCGTTGAAGGACAGGCTCCCTATGGCTACACCTTC.

This chain joins TRBV2 and TRBJ1-5; a weak D match, TRBD1 (5 bases). V dropped 4 bases and J dropped 1 base, with 20 bases sitting between them. The CDR3 is made up of 18 amino acids. CDR1 and CDR2 (germline): SNHLY, FYNNEI. The CDR3 here is CASSVGGGLIGSNQPQHF. The CDR3 DNA follows: TGTGCCAGCAGTGTGGGGGGGGGTCTCATCGGGAGCAATCAGCCCCAGCATTTT.

The chain recombines TRBV11-2 with TRBJ2-3; 9 nucleotides agree with TRBD2. The ends lost 0 bases at V and 0 bases at J; junction bases unmatched: 10. The CDR3 covers 19 residues. Germline V lookup: CDR1 SGHAT, CDR2 FQNNGV. The DNA for the CDR3 is TGTGCCAGCAGCTTAGACCCAGCGGGGGGCCTCCTTAGCACAGATACGCAGTATTTT. Its translation: CASSLDPAGGLLSTDTQYF.